Listed below are T cell receptor beta chains from one sample, sequenced in a study of human T cells and chemical hapten exposure. Each CDR3 protein is one row after TCRdb ran MiXCR on the RACE reads. Found here are some 94,000 distinct CDR3 sequences, around 11% of them singletons; the top ten hold approximately 2.1%. This specimen consisted of whole blood, obtained in connection with sensitization to the hapten diphenylcyclopropenone (DPC). These receptors originate from a woman aged 40 to 50 with alopecia areata. Some clones in this sample may be carry-over from other donors' samples. Each CDR3 is given with its conserved first and last residue. D genes are given only for firm matches. Some rows have no size entry. The others give once, few or many, or a class for an expanded clone.

clone size	D gene	J gene	V gene	CDR3 protein	CDR3 DNA
.	TRBD2	TRBJ2-3	TRBV4-2	CASSGTSGLTDTQYF	TGTGCCAGCAGCGGGACTAGCGGCCTCACAGATACGCAGTATTTT
.	.	TRBJ1-6	TRBV9	CASSPRQDNSPLHF	TGTGCCAGCAGCCCTAGACAGGATAATTCACCCCTCCACTTT
many	.	TRBJ1-3	TRBV6-2/TRBV6-3	CASSLQSSGNTIYF	TGTGCCAGCAGTCTGCAAAGCTCTGGAAACACCATATATTTT
.	.	TRBJ1-2	TRBV20-1	CSAPTRLTHGYTF	TGCAGTGCTCCCACCAGATTGACACATGGCTACACCTTC
few	TRBD1	TRBJ2-2	TRBV2	CASSQRTGSIREELFF	TGTGCCAGCAGTCAGAGGACAGGTAGCATACGCGAGGAGCTGTTTTTT
.	TRBD2	TRBJ2-3	TRBV11-2	CASSITSGTTDTRYF	TGTGCCAGCAGCATCACTAGCGGAACAACAGATACGCGGTATTTT
.	.	TRBJ2-4	TRBV24-1	CATSPSHGRDIQYF	TGTGCCACCAGTCCCTCCCACGGGCGGGACATTCAGTACTTC
few	.	TRBJ2-1	TRBV7-9	CASSLAEGNEQFF	TGTGCCAGCAGCTTAGCGGAAGGAAATGAGCAGTTCTTC
.	TRBD1	TRBJ1-4	TRBV19	CASSMIDRGSEKLFF	TGTGCCAGTAGTATGATCGACAGGGGAAGCGAAAAACTGTTTTTT
.	TRBD2	TRBJ2-7	TRBV6-5	CASRPPAASGYEQYF	TGTGCCAGCAGGCCTCCCGCCGCTAGCGGCTACGAGCAGTACTTC
few	TRBD1	TRBJ2-2	TRBV7-3	CASSPNPTGAGELFF	TGTGCCAGCAGCCCCAACCCGACAGGGGCCGGGGAGCTGTTTTTT
many	.	TRBJ1-4	TRBV20-1	CSARAGSNEKLFF	TGCAGTGCTAGAGCTGGTTCTAATGAAAAACTGTTTTTT